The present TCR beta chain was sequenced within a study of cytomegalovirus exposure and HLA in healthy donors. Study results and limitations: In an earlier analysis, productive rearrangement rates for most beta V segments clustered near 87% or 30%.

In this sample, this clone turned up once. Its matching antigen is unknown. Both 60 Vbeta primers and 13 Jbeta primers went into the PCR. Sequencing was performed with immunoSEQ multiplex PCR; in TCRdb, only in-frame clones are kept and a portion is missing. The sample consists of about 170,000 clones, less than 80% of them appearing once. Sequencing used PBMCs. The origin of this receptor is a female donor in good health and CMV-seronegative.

DNA for the CDR3: TGTGCCAGCAGTGATTCGGCGGACAGGGAATCCTACGAGCAGTACTTC. Translated: CASSDSADRESYEQYF. The genes are TRBV9 and TRBJ2-7; 8 bases match TRBD1. This CDR3 has 16 amino acids. Germline V lookup: CDR1 SGDLS, CDR2 YYNGEE. V lost 5 bases and J lost 1; bases outside the gene matches: 11.